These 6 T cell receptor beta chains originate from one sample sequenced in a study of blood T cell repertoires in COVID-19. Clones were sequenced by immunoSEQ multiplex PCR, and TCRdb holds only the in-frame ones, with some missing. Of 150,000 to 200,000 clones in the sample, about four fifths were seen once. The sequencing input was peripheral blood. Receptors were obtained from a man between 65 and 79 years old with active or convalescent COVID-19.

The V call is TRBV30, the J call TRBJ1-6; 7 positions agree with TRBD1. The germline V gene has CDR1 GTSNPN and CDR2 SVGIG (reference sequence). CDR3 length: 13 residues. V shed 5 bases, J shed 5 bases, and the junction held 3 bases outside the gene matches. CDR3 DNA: TGTGCCTGGGCAACAGGGGATAATTCACCCCTCCACTTT. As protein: CAWATGDNSPLHF. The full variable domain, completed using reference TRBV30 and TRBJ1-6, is SQTIHQWPATLVQPVGSPLSLECTVEGTSNPNLYWYRQAAGRGLQLLFYSVGIGQISSEVPQNLSASRPQDRQFILSSKKLLLSDSGFYLCAWATGDNSPLHFGNGTRLTVT.

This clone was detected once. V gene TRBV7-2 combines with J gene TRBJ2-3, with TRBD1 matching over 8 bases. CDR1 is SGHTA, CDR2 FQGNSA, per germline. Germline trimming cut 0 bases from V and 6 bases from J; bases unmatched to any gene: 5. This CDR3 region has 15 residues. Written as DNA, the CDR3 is TGTGCCAGCAGCTTAGCGAGGACAGGGTCGGATACGCAGTATTTT. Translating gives CASSLARTGSDTQYF.

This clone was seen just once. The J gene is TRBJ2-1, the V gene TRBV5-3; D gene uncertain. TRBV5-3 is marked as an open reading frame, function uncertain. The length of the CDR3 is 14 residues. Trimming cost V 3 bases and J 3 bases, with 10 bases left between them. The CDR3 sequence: CARSSRLIYNEQFF. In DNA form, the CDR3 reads TGTGCCAGAAGCTCCCGACTTATCTACAATGAGCAGTTCTTC.

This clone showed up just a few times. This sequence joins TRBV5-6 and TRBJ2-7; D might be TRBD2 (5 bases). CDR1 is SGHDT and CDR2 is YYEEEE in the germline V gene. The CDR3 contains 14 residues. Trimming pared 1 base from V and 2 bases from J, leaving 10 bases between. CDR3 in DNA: TGTGCCAGCAGCTTGTCCCCAGCGGCCTACGAGCAGTACTTC. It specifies CASSLSPAAYEQYF.

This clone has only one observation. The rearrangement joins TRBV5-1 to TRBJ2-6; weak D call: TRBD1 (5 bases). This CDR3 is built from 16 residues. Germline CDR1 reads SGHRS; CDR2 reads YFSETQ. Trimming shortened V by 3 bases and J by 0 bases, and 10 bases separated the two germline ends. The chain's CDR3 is CASSSQAISGANVLTF. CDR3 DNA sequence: TGCGCCAGCAGCTCACAGGCAATCTCTGGGGCCAACGTCCTGACTTTC.

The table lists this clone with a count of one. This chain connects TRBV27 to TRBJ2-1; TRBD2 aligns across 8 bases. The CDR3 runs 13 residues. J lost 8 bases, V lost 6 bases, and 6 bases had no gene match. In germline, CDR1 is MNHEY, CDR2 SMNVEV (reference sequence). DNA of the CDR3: TGTGCCAGCAGACCCGGGACTAGTGATGAGCAGTTCTTC. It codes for CASRPGTSDEQFF.